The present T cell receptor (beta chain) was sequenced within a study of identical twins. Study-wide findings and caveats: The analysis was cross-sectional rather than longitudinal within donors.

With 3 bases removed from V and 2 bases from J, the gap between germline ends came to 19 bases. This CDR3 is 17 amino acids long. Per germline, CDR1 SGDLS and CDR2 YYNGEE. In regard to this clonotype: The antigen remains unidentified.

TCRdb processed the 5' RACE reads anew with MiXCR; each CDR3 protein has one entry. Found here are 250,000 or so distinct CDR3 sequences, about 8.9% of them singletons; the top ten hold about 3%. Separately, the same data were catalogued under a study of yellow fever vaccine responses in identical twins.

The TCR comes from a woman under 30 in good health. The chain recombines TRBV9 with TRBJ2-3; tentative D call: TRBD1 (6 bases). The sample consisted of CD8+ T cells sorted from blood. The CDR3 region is CASSALRDISNTDTQYF. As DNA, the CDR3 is TGTGCCAGCAGCGCCCTGAGGGACATCTCTAACACAGATACGCAGTATTTT. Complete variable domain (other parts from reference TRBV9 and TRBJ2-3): DSGVTQTPKHLITATGQRVTLRCSPRSGDLSVYWYQQSLDQGLQFLIQYYNGEERAKGNILERFSAQQFPDLHSELNLSSLELGDSALYFCASSALRDISNTDTQYFGPGTRLTVL.